These T cell receptor beta chains were read from a single sample in a study of blood T cell repertoires in COVID-19. Sequencing was performed with immunoSEQ multiplex PCR; in TCRdb, only in-frame clones are kept and a portion is missing. The sample consists of 240,000 or so clones, around 88% of them appearing once. The sample comprised peripheral blood. The receptors originated from a woman aged 30 to 39 who had recovered from COVID-19. CDR3s include the opening cysteine and the closing phenylalanine or tryptophan. D genes are given only for firm matches. A row's size may be missing; if present it is once, few, many or a size class.

size | J | D | V | CDR3 | DNA
NA | TRBJ2-2 | TRBD2 | TRBV9 | CASSPHPAGGTGELFF | TGTGCCAGCAGCCCTCACCCGGCGGGGGGTACCGGGGAGCTGTTTTTT
many | TRBJ2-5 | TRBD2 | TRBV7-9 | CASSPRGGLEKETQYF | TGTGCCAGCAGCCCGCGGGGGGGGCTGGAGAAAGAGACCCAGTACTTC
NA | TRBJ2-5 | NA | TRBV7-2 | CASSLDAGQETQYF | TGTGCCAGCAGCTTAGACGCGGGGCAAGAGACCCAGTACTTC
few | TRBJ2-7 | TRBD2 | TRBV12-5 | CASGPTSGGSYEQYF | TGTGCTAGTGGGCCGACTAGCGGGGGCTCCTACGAGCAGTACTTC
NA | TRBJ1-2 | TRBD1 | TRBV4-2 | CASSQGGQGNYGYTF | TGTGCCAGCAGCCAAGGGGGACAGGGAAACTATGGCTACACCTTC
NA | TRBJ1-3 | NA | TRBV5-1 | CASSPGTNSGNTIYF | TGCGCCAGCAGCCCCGGGACAAACTCTGGAAACACCATATATTTT
NA | TRBJ2-3 | TRBD2 | TRBV7-3 | CASSFAGGGAGDTQYF | TGTGCCAGCAGCTTCGCTGGCGGGGGGGCCGGAGATACGCAGTATTTT
NA | TRBJ1-5 | NA | TRBV2 | CASSPGFGDQPQHF | TGTGCCAGCAGTCCAGGATTCGGCGATCAGCCCCAGCATTTT
NA | TRBJ1-5 | TRBD1 | TRBV29-1 | CSGGQGGSQPQHF | TGCAGCGGTGGACAGGGAGGGAGTCAGCCCCAGCATTTT
NA | TRBJ1-6 | NA | TRBV7-9 | CASSRQSSPLHF | TGTGCCAGCAGCAGACAGTCTTCACCCCTCCACTTT
NA | TRBJ2-2 | NA | TRBV24-1 | CATSDFPGACTGELFF | TGTGCCACCAGTGATTTCCCAGGGGCCTGCACCGGGGAGCTGTTTTTT
NA | TRBJ2-7 | TRBD1 | TRBV27 | CASSFSQGMSYEQYF | TGTGCCAGCAGTTTCTCACAGGGGATGTCCTACGAGCAGTACTTC
NA | TRBJ1-3 | NA | TRBV18 | CASSPPGLSSGNTIYF | TGTGCCAGCTCACCACCGGGCTTGAGCTCTGGAAACACCATATATTTT
NA | TRBJ2-1 | TRBD2 | TRBV5-5 | CASSMGTSGGAGEQFF | TGTGCCAGCAGCATGGGGACTAGCGGGGGGGCTGGTGAGCAGTTCTTC
NA | TRBJ1-5 | NA | TRBV24-1 | CATSGRGRSQPQHF | TGTGCCACCAGTGGCCGGGGTAGGAGTCAGCCCCAGCATTTT
NA | TRBJ1-2 | NA | TRBV18 | CASSPSYSNYGYTF | TGTGCCAGCTCACCATCCTACAGTAACTATGGCTACACCTTC
NA | TRBJ2-1 | TRBD2 | TRBV14 | CASSPIRGGSYNEQFF | TGTGCCAGCAGCCCTATACGGGGGGGTTCGTACAATGAGCAGTTCTTC
NA | TRBJ2-2 | TRBD1 | TRBV7-9 | CASSFSGTGDTGELFF | TGTGCCAGCAGCTTTTCCGGGACAGGGGACACCGGGGAGCTGTTTTTT
NA | TRBJ2-5 | TRBD1 | TRBV6-1 | CASSDRQGYKTQYF | TGTGCCAGCAGTGACAGACAGGGCTACAAGACCCAGTACTTC
NA | TRBJ2-1 | NA | TRBV13 | CASSLGLKRAIVGLVEQFF | TGTGCCAGCAGCTTAGGCCTGAAAAGAGCGATAGTGGGACTTGTTGAGCAGTTCTTC
NA | TRBJ2-1 | TRBD2 | TRBV5-1 | CASSSGGYNEQFF | TGCGCCAGCAGCTCGGGGGGCTACAATGAGCAGTTCTTC
NA | TRBJ2-1 | NA | TRBV20-1 | CSAQAKNEQFF | TGCAGTGCTCAGGCCAAGAATGAGCAGTTCTTC
NA | TRBJ2-7 | NA | TRBV5-6 | CASSRGSGYEQYF | TGTGCCAGCAGCCGAGGCTCGGGCTACGAGCAGTACTTC
NA | TRBJ1-2 | NA | TRBV10-3 | CAISESLNGYTF | TGTGCCATCAGTGAGTCGTTAAATGGCTACACCTTC
NA | TRBJ2-2 | TRBD1 | TRBV3-1/TRBV3-2 | CASSQRQGSNTGELFF | TGTGCCAGCAGCCAAAGACAGGGCTCAAACACCGGGGAGCTGTTTTTT
few | TRBJ1-6 | NA | TRBV2 | CASSDSRLGTRSPLHF | TGTGCCAGCAGTGATAGCCGGCTGGGTACTAGATCACCCCTCCACTTT
once | TRBJ1-1 | NA | TRBV12-3/TRBV12-4 | CASSLTRNPNF | TGTGCCAGCAGTTTGACACGGAATCCCAACTTT
NA | TRBJ1-4 | NA | TRBV28 | CASISLGGNNEKLFF | TGTGCCAGCATCTCCTTGGGAGGGAATAATGAAAAACTGTTTTTT
NA | TRBJ2-3 | TRBD1 | TRBV29-1 | CSVAPGTGSTDTQYF | TGCAGCGTTGCCCCCGGGACAGGGAGCACAGATACGCAGTATTTT
NA | TRBJ1-2 | NA | TRBV6-5 | CASSWGLNYGYTF | TGTGCCAGCTCCTGGGGCCTTAACTATGGCTACACCTTC
many | TRBJ2-7 | NA | TRBV3-1/TRBV3-2 | CASSQAERRGEQYF | TGTGCCAGCAGCCAAGCAGAGAGGAGGGGAGAGCAGTACTTC
few | TRBJ2-7 | TRBD2 | TRBV11-2 | CASSSAGGPYEQYF | TGTGCCAGCAGCTCAGCGGGGGGGCCCTACGAGCAGTACTTC
NA | TRBJ2-7 | TRBD1 | TRBV2 | CATQGAENEQYF | TGTGCCACACAGGGGGCTGAAAACGAGCAGTACTTC
NA | TRBJ2-1 | TRBD2 | TRBV3-1/TRBV3-2 | CASSASAAGGSYNEQFF | TGTGCCAGCAGCGCATCAGCCGCGGGGGGCTCTTACAATGAGCAGTTCTTC
NA | TRBJ2-1 | TRBD2 | TRBV7-3 | CASSLGGGAHNEQFF | TGTGCCAGCAGCTTAGGGGGGGGTGCCCACAATGAGCAGTTCTTC
NA | TRBJ2-1 | NA | TRBV4-1 | CASSQDLAGSYNEQFF | TGCGCCAGCAGCCAAGATTTAGCCGGTAGTTACAATGAGCAGTTCTTC
NA | TRBJ2-3 | TRBD1 | TRBV5-1 | CASSLMTGQGTDTQYF | TGCGCCAGCAGCTTGATGACAGGGCAGGGCACAGATACGCAGTATTTT
once | TRBJ1-3 | NA | TRBV9 | CASSDAVGNTIYF | TGTGCCAGCAGCGATGCGGTTGGAAACACCATATATTTT
NA | TRBJ1-3 | NA | TRBV11-2 | CASSLGTGNSGNTIYF | TGTGCCAGCAGCTTAGGTACAGGGAACTCTGGAAACACCATATATTTT
NA | TRBJ2-7 | NA | TRBV7-5 | CVRSEQVSYEQYF | TGTGTCAGAAGCGAACAAGTCTCCTACGAGCAGTACTTC
NA | TRBJ1-1 | NA | TRBV19 | CASKFGSNTEAFF | TGTGCCAGTAAATTCGGGTCGAACACTGAAGCTTTCTTT
NA | TRBJ1-1 | NA | TRBV21-1 | CASSKEGDSRERKAFF | TGTGCCAGCAGCAAAGAAGGGGACAGCAGGGAACGGAAAGCTTTCTTT
few | TRBJ2-7 | TRBD2 | TRBV7-2 | CASSFSSGGSYEQYF | TGTGCCAGCAGCTTCTCTAGCGGGGGGTCCTACGAGCAGTACTTC
NA | TRBJ2-7 | NA | TRBV12-1 | CASSFALAGAVYEQYF | TGTGCCAGCAGCTTTGCTCTAGCGGGGGCCGTTTACGAGCAGTACTTC
once | TRBJ2-1 | NA | TRBV7-2 | CASSFQGGYNEQFF | TGTGCCAGCAGCTTTCAGGGGGGCTACAATGAGCAGTTCTTC
few | TRBJ2-1 | NA | TRBV10-2 | CASSAGIQLTPNEQFF | TGCGCCAGCAGCGCCGGCATCCAACTAACACCCAATGAGCAGTTCTTC
NA | TRBJ2-7 | NA | TRBV29-1 | CNVGSRDSIPYEQYF | TGCAACGTTGGAAGTAGGGACTCCATCCCCTACGAGCAGTACTTC
NA | TRBJ1-2 | NA | TRBV29-1 | CSVEGRGNGYTF | TGCAGCGTTGAAGGGAGGGGAAATGGCTACACCTTC
NA | TRBJ2-7 | TRBD1 | TRBV6-2/TRBV6-3 | CASIYRRTGIRDEQYF | TGTGCCAGCATTTACCGACGGACAGGGATCAGGGACGAGCAGTACTTC